This T cell receptor beta chain derives from a study of T cell repertoires in cytomegalovirus infection. Study-wide findings and caveats: What dominated the ex vivo response were HLA-C-restricted CMV-specific TCR beta clonotypes.

This clonotype was observed at least ten times. Its antigen remains unknown. In TCRdb, the reads were re-called with MiXCR into one record per CDR3 protein. The sample lists about 530,000 distinct CDR3 sequences; more than 20% were seen once. The receptor's source is a human donor in good health (CMV status not recorded). Some clones in this sample may be carry-over from other donors' samples. Sequencing input: PBMCs.

CDR3 bases: TGTGCCAGCAGCTACGCGACAGCCACCTCTGGAAACACCATATATTTT. Encoded protein: CASSYATATSGNTIYF. The rearrangement uses TRBV7-8 and TRBJ1-3; possible D gene TRBD1, 5 bases. Trimming took 4 bases from V and 0 from J, leaving 13 bases between them. CDR3 size: 16 residues. In germline, CDR1 is SGHVS, CDR2 FQNEAQ.